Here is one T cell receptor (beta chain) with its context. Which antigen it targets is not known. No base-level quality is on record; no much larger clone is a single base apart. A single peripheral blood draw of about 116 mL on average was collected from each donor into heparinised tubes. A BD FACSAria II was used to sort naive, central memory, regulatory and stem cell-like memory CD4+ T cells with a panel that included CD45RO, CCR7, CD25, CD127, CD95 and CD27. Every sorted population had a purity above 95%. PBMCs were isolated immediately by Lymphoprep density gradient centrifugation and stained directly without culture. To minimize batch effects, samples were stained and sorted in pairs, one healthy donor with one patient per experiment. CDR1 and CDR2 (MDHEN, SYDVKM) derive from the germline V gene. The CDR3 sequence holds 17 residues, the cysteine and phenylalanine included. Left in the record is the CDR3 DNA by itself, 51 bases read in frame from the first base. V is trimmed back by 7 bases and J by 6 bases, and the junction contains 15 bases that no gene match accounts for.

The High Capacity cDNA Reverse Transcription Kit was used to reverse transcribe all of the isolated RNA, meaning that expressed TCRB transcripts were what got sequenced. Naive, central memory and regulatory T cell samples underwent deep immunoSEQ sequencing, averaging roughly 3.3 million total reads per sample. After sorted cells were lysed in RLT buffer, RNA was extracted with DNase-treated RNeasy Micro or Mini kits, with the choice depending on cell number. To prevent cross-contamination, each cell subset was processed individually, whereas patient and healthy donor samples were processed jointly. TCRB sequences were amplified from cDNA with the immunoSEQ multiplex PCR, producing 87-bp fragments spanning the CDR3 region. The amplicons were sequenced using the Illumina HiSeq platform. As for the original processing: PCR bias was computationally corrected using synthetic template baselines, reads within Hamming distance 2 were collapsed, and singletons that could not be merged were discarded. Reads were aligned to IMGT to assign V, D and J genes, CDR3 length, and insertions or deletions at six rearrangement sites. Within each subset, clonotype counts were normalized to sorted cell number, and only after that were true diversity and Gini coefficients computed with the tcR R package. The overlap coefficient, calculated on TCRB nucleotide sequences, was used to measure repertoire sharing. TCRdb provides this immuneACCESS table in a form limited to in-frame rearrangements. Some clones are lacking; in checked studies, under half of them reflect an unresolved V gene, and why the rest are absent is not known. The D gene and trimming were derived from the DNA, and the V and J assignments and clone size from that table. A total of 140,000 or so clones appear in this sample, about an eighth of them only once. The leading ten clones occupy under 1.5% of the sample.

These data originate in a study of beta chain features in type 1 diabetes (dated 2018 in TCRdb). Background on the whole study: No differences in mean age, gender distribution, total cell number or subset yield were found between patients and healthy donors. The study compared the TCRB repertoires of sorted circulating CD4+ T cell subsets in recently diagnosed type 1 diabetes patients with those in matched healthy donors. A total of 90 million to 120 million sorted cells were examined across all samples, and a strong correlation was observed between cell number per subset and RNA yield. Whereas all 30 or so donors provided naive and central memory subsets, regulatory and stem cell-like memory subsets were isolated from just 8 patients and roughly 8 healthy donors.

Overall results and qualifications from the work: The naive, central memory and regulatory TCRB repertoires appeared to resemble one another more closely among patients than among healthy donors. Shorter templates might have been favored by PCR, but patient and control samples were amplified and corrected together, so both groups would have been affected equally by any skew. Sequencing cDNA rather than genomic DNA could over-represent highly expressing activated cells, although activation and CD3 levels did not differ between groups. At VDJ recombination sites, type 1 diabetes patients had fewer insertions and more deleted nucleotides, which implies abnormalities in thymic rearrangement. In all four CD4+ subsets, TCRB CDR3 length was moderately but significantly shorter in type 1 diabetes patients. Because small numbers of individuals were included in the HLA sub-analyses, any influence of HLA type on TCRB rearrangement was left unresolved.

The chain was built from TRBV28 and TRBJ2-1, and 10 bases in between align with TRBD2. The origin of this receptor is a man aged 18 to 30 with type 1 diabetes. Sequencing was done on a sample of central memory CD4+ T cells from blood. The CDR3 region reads CASNPTVAGGRFNEQFF. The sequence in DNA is TGTGCCAGCAACCCGACCGTAGCGGGGGGCCGATTCAATGAGCAGTTCTTC.